The T cell receptor beta chain described here comes from a study of chemoradiotherapy in HPV16-positive cancers. Data came from immunoSEQ multiplex PCR; TCRdb stores just in-frame clones and leaves some out. The repertoire holds fewer than 30,000 clones, with approximately 94% as singletons. This CDR3 is built from 15 residues. V was clipped by 3 bases and J by 4 bases; unmatched bases: 5. Germline assignment: CDR1 SGDLS and CDR2 YYNGEE. Over chemoradiotherapy, repertoires were sampled more than once. For this clone: Its cognate antigen is unknown.

Study-level results: In HPV16-positive patients, HPV-responsive T-cell expansion tracked better recurrence-free survival. Candidate HPV-specific clones and E7-related TCR motifs grew in tumor during treatment.

The gene calls are TRBV9 and TRBJ1-1, with 11 bases that match TRBD1. The TCR comes from a human donor with HPV-associated anogenital cancer. This specimen was acquired from a patient who underwent chemoradiotherapy. This CDR3 reads CASSAGTGGFTEAFF. CDR3 DNA sequence: TGTGCCAGCAGCGCGGGGACAGGGGGGTTCACTGAAGCTTTCTTT.